This T cell receptor beta chain was documented in a study of T-cell reconstitution after alpha-beta-depleted transplantation in children. General study results and limits: Alpha-beta T cells about two months after transplant reportedly derived from several hundred expanded graft clones.

CDR3 length: 14 amino acids. Germline CDR1 is ENHRY and CDR2 is SYGVKD. The V and J ends lost 0 bases and 8 bases respectively, with 11 bases between them. The sample holds a few counts of this clonotype. Its antigen is currently unknown. Library preparation (for TCRbeta) was performed with unique molecular identifiers. TCRdb reprocessed the PCR reads via MiXCR and lists one record per CDR3 protein. The sample shows 440,000 or so distinct CDR3 sequences, approximately 41% of them seen only once. The rearrangement uses TRBV10-3 and TRBJ1-3, with D unclear. The material sequenced was PBMCs, taken before TCRalphabeta/CD19-depleted stem cell transplant. This TCR came from a girl under 10 years old with aplastic anemia, due to receive a stem cell transplant. The CDR3 loop reads CAISESGGLDTIYF. As DNA, the CDR3 is TGTGCCATCAGTGAGTCTGGAGGCCTAGACACCATATATTTT.